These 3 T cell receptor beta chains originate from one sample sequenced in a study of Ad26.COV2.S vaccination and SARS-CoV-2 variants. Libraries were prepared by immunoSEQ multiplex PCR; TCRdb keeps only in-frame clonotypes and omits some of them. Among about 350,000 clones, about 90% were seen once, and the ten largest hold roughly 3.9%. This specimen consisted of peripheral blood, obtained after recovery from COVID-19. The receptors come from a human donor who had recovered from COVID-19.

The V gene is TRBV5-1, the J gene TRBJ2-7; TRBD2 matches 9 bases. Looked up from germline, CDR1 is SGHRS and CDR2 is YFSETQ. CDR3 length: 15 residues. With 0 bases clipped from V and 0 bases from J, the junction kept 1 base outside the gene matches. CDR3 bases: TGCGCCAGCAGCTTGGTAGCGGGGGCCTCCTACGAGCAGTACTTC. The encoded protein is CASSLVAGASYEQYF.

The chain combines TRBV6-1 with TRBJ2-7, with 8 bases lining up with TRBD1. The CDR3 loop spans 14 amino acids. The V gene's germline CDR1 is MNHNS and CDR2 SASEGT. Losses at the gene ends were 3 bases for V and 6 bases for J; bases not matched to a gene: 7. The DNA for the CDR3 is TGTGCCAGCAGTGACCCGACAGGGGCCCCCGAGCAGTACTTC. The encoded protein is CASSDPTGAPEQYF.

CDR3 sequence reads: CASTRQPTSPSTDTQYF. As DNA, the CDR3 is TGTGCCAGCACCAGACAGCCTACCTCGCCTAGCACAGATACGCAGTATTTT. The chain is built from TRBV27 and TRBJ2-3, with TRBD1 as a possible D gene (5 bases). Looked up from germline, CDR1 is MNHEY and CDR2 is SMNVEV (reference sequence). The CDR3 has 17 residues. V was trimmed by 7 bases and J by 0 bases, leaving 20 bases between them.